This passage covers 3 T cell receptor beta chains from one sample sequenced in a study of CD8 T cells in ankylosing spondylitis. One entry per CDR3 protein results from TCRdb running MiXCR on the 5' RACE reads. Seen here are about 250,000 distinct CDR3 sequences, about 11% observed once, and the top ten hold 2.5% to 3%. Sequencing input: blood, either unsorted or a sorted T cell fraction (not recorded which). These receptor sequences come from a male donor with ankylosing spondylitis or in good health (not recorded which).

This clonotype has more than one count but fewer than ten. The rearrangement joins TRBV11-2 to TRBJ2-5; D ambiguous. The CDR3 runs to 14 residues. The ends were cut back, 5 bases at V and 2 bases at J, with 12 bases in the middle. Germline V lookup: CDR1 SGHAT, CDR2 FQNNGV. The CDR3 nucleotides are TGTGCCAGCAGCCCAGAGGCATATCAAGAGACCCAGTACTTC. This translates into CASSPEAYQETQYF.

Many counts were recorded for this clonotype. This chain's CDR3 is CASNSGTGDRTDTQYF. The CDR3 coding sequence is TGTGCCAGCAATTCGGGGACAGGGGACCGCACAGATACGCAGTATTTT. This chain connects TRBV12-3 or TRBV12-4 to TRBJ2-3, with 10 bases fitting TRBD1. This CDR3 is built from 16 residues. The V segment lost 7 bases and the J segment 1 base; nucleotides outside the gene matches: 8.

With respect to this clonotype: Given a much more abundant clone one base away, this may be a read error. The V gene is TRBV7-9, the J gene TRBJ1-4; 8 bases line up with TRBD1. Unmatched junction bases numbered 12, after V lost 5 bases and J lost 7 bases. CDR3 length equals 16 residues. The germline gives CDR1 SEHNR, CDR2 FQNEAQ (reference sequence). The CDR3 loop is CASSDRQGQRAEKLFF. DNA of the CDR3: TGTGCCAGCAGCGACCGACAGGGGCAACGGGCTGAAAAACTGTTTTTT.